Listed below are T cell receptor beta chains from one sample, sequenced in a study of blood T cell repertoires in COVID-19. The data were produced by immunoSEQ multiplex PCR, yet TCRdb's version contains in-frame clones alone and is incomplete. The data contain 60,000 to 90,000 clones, more than 75% of them singletons. Sequenced material: peripheral blood. These receptors originate from a man between 60 and 75 years old with COVID-19, enrolled during active disease. Both conserved end residues are part of each CDR3. A D gene is named only where the DNA matches it firmly. Clone size appears in some rows only: once, few, many, or a class for an expanded clone.

TRBD2,TRBJ2-4,TRBV7-2,-,CASSPTSGLEFLQYF,TGTGCCAGCAGCCCAACCTCGGGACTAGAATTCCTTCAGTACTTC
TRBD2,TRBJ2-3,TRBV6-1,-,CASSESSGSSTDTQYF,TGTGCCAGCAGTGAGTCTAGCGGGAGTAGCACAGATACGCAGTATTTT
-,TRBJ1-2,TRBV11-2,-,CASSLSTGGYTF,TGTGCCAGCAGCTTGAGTACGGGTGGCTACACCTTC
TRBD1,TRBJ1-2,TRBV5-1,-,CASSLGGQGSYGYTF,TGCGCCAGCAGCTTGGGAGGACAGGGGAGCTATGGCTACACCTTC
TRBD1,TRBJ1-4,TRBV3-1/TRBV3-2,-,CASSPTGTNEKLFF,TGTGCCAGCAGCCCGACAGGGACTAATGAAAAACTGTTTTTT
TRBD1,TRBJ2-3,TRBV12-5,-,CASGLVRGTGGSGSTDTQYF,TGTGCTAGTGGTTTGGTACGGGGGACAGGGGGCTCTGGTAGCACAGATACGCAGTATTTT
TRBD2,TRBJ2-2,TRBV9,-,CASSPRGLAGEAGELFF,TGTGCCAGCAGCCCCCGGGGACTAGCGGGGGAGGCCGGGGAGCTGTTTTTT
-,TRBJ1-1,TRBV5-1,-,CASSLAAGRTEAFF,TGCGCCAGCAGCTTGGCGGCGGGCCGGACTGAAGCTTTCTTT
-,TRBJ2-7,TRBV7-2,-,CASSPTSFYEQYF,TGTGCCAGCAGCCCGACTAGTTTTTACGAGCAGTACTTC
-,TRBJ1-4,TRBV7-9,once,CASSLSSGGLGGEKLFF,TGTGCCAGCAGCTTGAGTTCAGGTGGCTTGGGAGGCGAAAAACTGTTTTTT
TRBD2,TRBJ2-3,TRBV14,-,CASSHRTSGYTDTQYF,TGTGCCAGCAGCCATAGGACTAGCGGTTACACAGATACGCAGTATTTT
-,TRBJ1-2,TRBV7-3,-,CASSLNGIRGDGYTF,TGTGCCAGCAGCTTAAACGGAATCCGGGGGGATGGCTACACCTTC
TRBD1,TRBJ2-1,TRBV11-2,many,CASSSIQGYNEQFF,TGTGCCAGCAGCTCTATACAGGGGTACAATGAGCAGTTCTTC
TRBD1,TRBJ1-5,TRBV10-2,-,CASSAGQGNQPQHF,TGCGCCAGCAGTGCCGGACAGGGAAATCAGCCCCAGCATTTT
-,TRBJ2-5,TRBV7-9,-,CASSLGTTQETQYF,TGTGCCAGCAGCTTAGGGACAACCCAAGAGACCCAGTACTTC
TRBD2,TRBJ2-1,TRBV3-1/TRBV3-2,-,CASSQVKAGGPDEQFF,TGTGCCAGCAGCCAAGTGAAAGCGGGGGGGCCTGATGAGCAGTTCTTC
TRBD1,TRBJ2-1,TRBV5-4,-,CASTLLRGTGRNNEQFF,TGTGCCAGCACCCTCCTACGCGGGACAGGGAGGAACAATGAGCAGTTCTTC
-,TRBJ2-3,TRBV5-1,-,CASSLFRATDTQYF,TGCGCCAGCAGCTTGTTCAGGGCCACAGATACGCAGTATTTT
TRBD1,TRBJ2-7,TRBV3-1/TRBV3-2,-,CASSWTGSYEQYF,TGTGCCAGCAGTTGGACAGGGAGCTACGAGCAGTACTTC
-,TRBJ1-5,TRBV18,once,CASSPQSGRVGSNQPQHF,TGTGCCAGCTCACCTCAGTCAGGGAGGGTGGGCAGCAATCAGCCCCAGCATTTT
-,TRBJ1-1,TRBV12-3/TRBV12-4,-,CASSFLTEAFF,TGTGCCAGCAGTTTTCTTACTGAAGCTTTCTTT
TRBD1,TRBJ1-5,TRBV6-1,-,CASSENRGGNQPQHF,TGTGCCAGCAGTGAAAACAGGGGAGGCAATCAGCCCCAGCATTTT
TRBD1,TRBJ1-1,TRBV14,-,CASSQATGRGAFF,TGTGCCAGCAGCCAAGCGACAGGGCGGGGAGCTTTCTTT
TRBD1,TRBJ1-2,TRBV12-5,-,CASGLENRGYGYTF,TGTGCTAGTGGTTTGGAGAACAGGGGGTATGGCTACACCTTC
-,TRBJ2-5,TRBV5-1,-,CASSLASAGETQYF,TGCGCCAGCAGCTTGGCGTCAGCCGGGGAGACCCAGTACTTC